Sequencing of this T cell receptor beta chain was carried out in a study of spatial heterogeneity in lung cancer. Whole-study results and caveats: Within tumors, counts of expanded alpha and beta TCRs tracked tumor mutation counts.

This clonotype has ten or more counts. No antigen is known for it. The time point denotes: sample taken at primary tumor resection. Whole RNA, which was extracted from tumor, nontumor lung tissue or frozen PBMC, was sequenced without any cell sorting. One entry per CDR3 protein, called by TCRdb with MiXCR from the 5' RACE reads. The table lists approximately 13,000 distinct CDR3 sequences, roughly 5% of them singletons. Trimming cost V 1 base and J 2 bases; bases outside gene matches: 2. CDR3 length equals 16 residues. Germline V gene data show CDR1 as LNHNV and CDR2 as YYDKDF (reference sequence). This receptor was taken from a male donor with early-stage non-small cell lung cancer. The sequencing here drew on lung tumor tissue, taken at surgery. The rearrangement uses TRBV15 and TRBJ2-6, with 7 bases identical to TRBD1. The DNA of the CDR3 is TGTGCCACCAGCAGAGGTGGGACAGCTGGGGCCAACGTCCTGACTTTC. Its translation: CATSRGGTAGANVLTF.